This T cell receptor (beta chain) is from a study of T-cell reconstitution after alpha-beta-depleted transplantation in children. On this clonotype itself: Its antigen is undetermined.

Preparation of the TCRbeta library was carried out with unique molecular identifiers. TCRdb reprocessed the PCR reads via MiXCR and lists one record per CDR3 protein. This table holds approximately 250,000 distinct CDR3 sequences, 25% found once. The CDR3 loop spans 15 amino acids. With 5 bases removed from V and 4 bases from J, the gap between germline ends came to 15 bases. In germline, CDR1 is SGHDN, CDR2 FVKESK. The study, taken as a whole, reports: Two months or so post-transplant, alpha-beta T cells reportedly derived from several hundred expanded graft clones. Surviving recipient T cells and thymic progenitors underlay high day-60 TCRbeta diversity in some patients.

V and J are TRBV14 and TRBJ2-1, with D tentatively TRBD1 or TRBD2 (5 bases each). The sequences come from PBMCs, collected before TCRalphabeta/CD19-depleted stem cell transplant. The clonotype was recovered from a girl under 10 years old with Fanconi anemia, due to receive a stem cell transplant. The CDR3 loop is CASSMRGGLYNEQFF. DNA of the CDR3: TGTGCCAGCAGCATGAGGGGCGGCTTATACAATGAGCAGTTCTTC.